The 24 T cell receptor beta chains below were found in one sample sequenced in a study of blood T cell repertoires in COVID-19. TCRdb keeps only in-frame clones here, not all; method: immunoSEQ multiplex PCR. In the table there are about 170,000 clones, about 91% of which are singletons. Sequenced input: PBMCs or T cells enriched from blood (not recorded which). These receptors originate from a woman between 18 and 30 years old who had recovered from COVID-19.

The chain joins TRBV19 to TRBJ2-2, with 10 bases identical to TRBD2. With V trimmed by 6 bases and J by 3 bases, 10 bases remained unmatched. Germline V gene sequence: CDR1 LNHDA, CDR2 SQIVND (reference sequence). The CDR3 is 17 residues long. CDR3 nucleotides: TGTGCCAGTAGGAGGCTAGCGGGAGTGCGGGACACCGGGGAGCTGTTTTTT. It specifies CASRRLAGVRDTGELFF.

The gene calls are TRBV5-1 and TRBJ2-6, with no clear D. The CDR3 sequence is 14 residues long. Germline CDR1 and CDR2: SGHRS and YFSETQ. Trimming took 5 bases from V and 0 from J, leaving 6 bases between them. The CDR3 DNA follows: TGCGCCAGCAGTGCGGCCTCTGGGGCCAACGTCCTGACTTTC. Its protein product is CASSAASGANVLTF. Variable domain in full (rest from reference TRBV5-1 and TRBJ2-6): KAGVTQTPRYLIKTRGQQVTLSCSPISGHRSVSWYQQTPGQGLQFLFEYFSETQRNKGNFPGRFSGRQFSNSRSEMNVSTLELGDSALYLCASSAASGANVLTFGAGSRLTVL.

This chain uses TRBV24-1 with TRBJ2-5, with D possibly TRBD1 on 6 matching bases. CDR3 length: 14 amino acids. Trimming left V 5 bases short and J 4 bases short, with 13 bases between. Germline V gene sequence: CDR1 KGHDR, CDR2 SFDVKD. Here the CDR3 reads CATSGTGWGETQYF. In DNA, the CDR3 is TGTGCCACCAGTGGAACAGGGTGGGGAGAGACCCAGTACTTC.

This chain links TRBV28 with TRBJ1-6, with D maybe TRBD1 (5 bases). CDR1 MDHEN and CDR2 SYDVKM come from the germline V gene. The germline V and J ends were trimmed by 5 bases and 5 bases, with 13 bases remaining between them. CDR3 length: 15 amino acids. DNA for the CDR3: TGTGCCAGCAGTGCAGGGTCGGCGGATAATTCACCCCTCCACTTT. This codes for CASSAGSADNSPLHF.

V is TRBV3-1 (or the pseudogene TRBV3-2) and J is TRBJ1-1; D is perhaps TRBD1 (6 bases). The V and J ends lost 1 base and 6 bases respectively, with 18 bases between them. The length of the CDR3 is 16 residues. Germline V gene lookup returns CDR1 LGHDT and CDR2 YNNKEL (reference sequence). CDR3 sequence reads: CASSQGRRKGGAEAFF. The CDR3 region has the DNA TGTGCCAGCAGCCAAGGGAGGCGGAAGGGGGGGGCTGAAGCTTTCTTT.

The chain combines TRBV28 with TRBJ2-4, with D possibly TRBD1 on 6 matching bases. Deletions cut 2 bases from V and 3 bases from J, with 8 bases between. CDR1 MDHEN and CDR2 SYDVKM come from the germline V gene. CDR3 length: 14 residues. In DNA form, the CDR3 reads TGTGCCAGCAGTTTAGCAGGGGACAAAAACATTCAGTACTTC. Protein: CASSLAGDKNIQYF.

The sample holds a few counts of this clone. The rearrangement joins TRBV19 to TRBJ2-7; 8 bases match TRBD1. The CDR3 extends over 15 amino acids. V was pared by 1 base and J by 0 bases, with 2 bases of the junction left unmatched. Germline assignment: CDR1 LNHDA and CDR2 SQIVND (reference sequence). The CDR3 sequence is CASSIVGTGSYEQYF. DNA for the CDR3: TGTGCCAGTAGTATAGTAGGGACAGGCTCCTACGAGCAGTACTTC. The whole variable domain, remainder taken from reference TRBV19 and TRBJ2-7, is DGGITQSPKYLFRKEGQNVTLSCEQNLNHDAMYWYRQDPGQGLRLIYYSQIVNDFQKGDIAEGYSVSREKKESFPLTVTSAQKNPTAFYLCASSIVGTGSYEQYFGPGTRLTVT.

V is TRBV11-3 and J is TRBJ2-1; TRBD2 agrees at 11 bases. Germline CDR1 is SGHNT and CDR2 is YENEEA. J lost 2 bases, V lost 5 bases, and 5 bases had no gene match. CDR3 length: 16 residues. The CDR3 coding sequence is TGTGCCAGCAGCCCCAGACTAGCGGGACCCTACAATGAGCAGTTCTTC. This sequence encodes CASSPRLAGPYNEQFF.

The chain links TRBV7-3 to TRBJ2-1; D remains ambiguous. The V and J ends lost 3 bases and 7 bases respectively, with 13 bases between them. The CDR3 runs to 14 residues. The V gene's germline CDR1 is SGHTA and CDR2 FQGTGA. The CDR3 protein is CASSFRVGVNEQFF. The CDR3 DNA is TGTGCCAGCAGCTTTCGGGTAGGTGTAAATGAGCAGTTCTTC. Complete variable domain (other parts from reference TRBV7-3 and TRBJ2-1): GAGVSQTPSNKVTEKGKYVELRCDPISGHTALYWYRQSLGQGPEFLIYFQGTGAADDSGLPNDRFFAVRPEGSVSTLKIQRTERGDSAVYLCASSFRVGVNEQFFGPGTRLTVL.

The rearrangement uses TRBV7-2 and TRBJ1-3; 7 bases fit TRBD1. This CDR3 is built from 16 residues. V lost 2 bases and J lost 4; bases outside the gene matches: 8. Germline CDR1 is SGHTA and CDR2 is FQGNSA. CDR3: CASSLWAGTVGNTIYF. The CDR3 DNA follows: TGTGCCAGCAGCTTATGGGCCGGGACAGTCGGAAACACCATATATTTT.

The table lists this clone with a few counts. This chain links TRBV5-6 with TRBJ1-3, with 8 bases matching TRBD1. The CDR3 totals 14 residues. Germline values: CDR1 SGHDT, CDR2 YYEEEE. Unmatched junction bases numbered 2, after V lost 4 bases and J lost 2 bases. The DNA of the CDR3 is TGTGCCAGCAGCGACAGGGGAGCTGGAAACACCATATATTTT. Translated: CASSDRGAGNTIYF.

The rearrangement links TRBV27 to TRBJ2-7, with 9 nucleotides matching TRBD2. The CDR3 covers 20 residues. Losses at the gene ends were 8 bases for V and 1 base for J; bases not matched to a gene: 24. Germline CDR1 MNHEY, CDR2 SMNVEV (reference sequence). The CDR3 region is CASRNIPHSGSMNGSYEQYF. The CDR3 coding sequence is TGTGCCAGCCGGAACATCCCGCATAGCGGGAGTATGAACGGATCCTACGAGCAGTACTTC.

The chain employs TRBV12-3 or TRBV12-4 and TRBJ2-1; D call uncertain. CDR3 length: 11 residues. Trimming cost V 2 bases and J 8 bases, with 4 bases left between them. CDR3 bases: TGTGCCAGCAGTTTATCGGATGAGCAGTTCTTC. Translation: CASSLSDEQFF.

The chain is built from TRBV6-5 and TRBJ2-1; TRBD2 matches 7 bases. This CDR3 has 15 amino acids. CDR1 is MNHEY, CDR2 SVGAGI, per germline. Trimming cost V 6 bases and J 6 bases; bases outside gene matches: 11. The CDR3 DNA reads as TGTGCCAGCAGCCGCGCCGGGACTACGTCCAATGAGCAGTTCTTC. The encoded protein is CASSRAGTTSNEQFF.

This clone was counted only a few times. The V gene is TRBV6-5, the J gene TRBJ2-7, with no clear D. This CDR3 spans 14 amino acids. Trimming left V 8 bases short and J 0 bases short, with 14 bases between. The germline V gene encodes CDR1 MNHEY and CDR2 SVGAGI. CDR3 sequence: CASAIRDISYEQYF. CDR3 bases: TGTGCCAGCGCAATAAGAGACATCTCCTACGAGCAGTACTTC.

The chain joins TRBV2 to TRBJ1-3; 7 bases align to TRBD1. Trimming at V came to 6 bases and at J to 3 bases, leaving 5 bases not matched to a gene. Germline values: CDR1 SNHLY, CDR2 FYNNEI. This CDR3 has 14 amino acids. The CDR3 bases are TGTGCCAGCAGGAGACAGGGTGGTGGAAACACCATATATTTT. This sequence encodes CASRRQGGGNTIYF. The whole variable domain, remainder taken from reference TRBV2 and TRBJ1-3, is EPEVTQTPSHQVTQMGQEVILRCVPISNHLYFYWYRQILGQKVEFLVSFYNNEISEKSEIFDDQFSVERPDGSNFTLKIRSTKLEDSAMYFCASRRQGGGNTIYFGEGSWLTVV.

This rearrangement joins TRBV3-1 (or the pseudogene TRBV3-2) to TRBJ2-7; TRBD1 matches at 8 bases. V was pared by 0 bases and J by 3 bases, with 7 bases of the junction left unmatched. This CDR3 region has 16 residues. The germline V gene has CDR1 LGHDT and CDR2 YNNKEL (reference sequence). In nucleotides, the CDR3 is TGTGCCAGCAGCCAAGATAGGGGACAGGCGTTCTACGAGCAGTACTTC. It codes for CASSQDRGQAFYEQYF.

CDR3 sequence: CASSPGLAATDTQYF. CDR3 coding DNA: TGTGCCAGCAGCCCGGGACTAGCGGCAACAGATACGCAGTATTTT. The chain recombines TRBV7-3 with TRBJ2-3; 11 bases fit TRBD2. Trimming cost V 5 bases and J 3 bases; bases outside gene matches: 4. CDR1 SGHTA and CDR2 FQGTGA come from the germline V gene. The CDR3 is 15 residues long. The entire variable domain, with the rest obtained from reference TRBV7-3 and TRBJ2-3, is as follows: GAGVSQTPSNKVTEKGKYVELRCDPISGHTALYWYRQSLGQGPEFLIYFQGTGAADDSGLPNDRFFAVRPEGSVSTLKIQRTERGDSAVYLCASSPGLAATDTQYFGPGTRLTVL.

V gene TRBV25-1 combines with J gene TRBJ2-3, with 9 bases lining up with TRBD2. V dropped 5 bases and J dropped 3; count of bases not matched to a gene: 3. This CDR3 spans 14 amino acids. Germline CDR1 reads MGHDK; CDR2 reads SYGVNS. In DNA form, the CDR3 reads TGTGCCAGCAGTTGGGCGGGAGGGACAGATACGCAGTATTTT. It is translated as CASSWAGGTDTQYF.

This chain joins TRBV28 and TRBJ1-6; 7 bases match TRBD1. Trimming removed 3 bases from V and 7 bases from J; junction bases left unmatched: 3. The germline V gene encodes CDR1 MDHEN and CDR2 SYDVKM. The length of the CDR3 is 14 residues. CDR3: CASSLPTGNSPLHF. CDR3 DNA: TGTGCCAGCAGTTTGCCGACAGGGAATTCACCCCTCCACTTT.

Worth noting for this clone: Other DNA variants within this sample encode the same CDR3. The chain employs TRBV7-9 and TRBJ2-5; D is ambiguous. Germline V lookup: CDR1 SEHNR, CDR2 FQNEAQ (reference sequence). The CDR3 has 11 residues. The V end was cut by 4 bases, the J end by 5 bases, with 5 bases between. This CDR3 reads CASSSRETQYF. The CDR3 region has the DNA TGTGCCAGCAGCTCGCGGGAGACCCAGTACTTC.

The J gene is TRBJ2-3, the V gene TRBV6-4, with 7 bases identical to TRBD1. The V gene's germline CDR1 is MRHNA and CDR2 SNTAGT. This CDR3 is 14 amino acids long. Trimming took 3 bases from V and 2 from J; bases not matched to a gene: 2. The DNA of the CDR3 is TGTGCCAGCAGTGAGGGGACAGCCACAGATACGCAGTATTTT. It encodes CASSEGTATDTQYF.

V and J are TRBV11-2 and TRBJ1-5; D is unresolved. The CDR3 runs 12 residues. V was trimmed by 5 bases and J by 7 bases, leaving 9 bases between them. In germline, CDR1 is SGHAT, CDR2 FQNNGV. The CDR3 DNA is TGTGCCAGCAGCCACATCGGGCAGCCCCAGCATTTT. Translated: CASSHIGQPQHF.

The CDR3 DNA reads TGTGCCAGCAGTTTGGGGAGAGGTGACACTGAAGCTTTCTTT. It translates to CASSLGRGDTEAFF. The chain recombines TRBV27 with TRBJ1-1; D gene unclear. The CDR3 is made up of 14 amino acids. Trimming removed 3 bases from V and 3 bases from J, with 11 bases in between. CDR1 is MNHEY and CDR2 is SMNVEV in the germline V gene (reference sequence).